Presented here are 27 T cell receptor beta chains from one specimen sequenced in a study of blood T cell repertoires in COVID-19. Repertoires were generated with immunoSEQ multiplex PCR, while TCRdb's copy carries only in-frame clones and drops some. The table has roughly 58,000 clones, just over 70% seen once; the top ten hold approximately 50%. Sequencing was done on a sample of PBMCs or T cells enriched from blood (not recorded which). Source of these receptors: a woman aged 60-70 years who had been exposed to COVID-19.

CDR3 sequence: CASSIDSLYGYTF. The CDR3, as DNA: TGTGCCAGTAGTATCGACAGCCTCTATGGCTACACCTTC. The V gene is TRBV19, the J gene TRBJ1-2; possible D gene TRBD1, 5 bases. V lost 3 bases and J 4 bases, leaving 9 bases between the germline ends. The CDR3 is 13 amino acids. Germline lookup yields CDR1 LNHDA and CDR2 SQIVND (reference sequence).

The CDR3 nucleotides are TGTGCCACTTCCACAGGGATCTATGGCTACACCTTC. Protein: CATSTGIYGYTF. V usage is TRBV24-1 and J usage is TRBJ1-2; tentative D call: TRBD1 (6 bases). This CDR3 is 12 amino acids long. In germline, CDR1 is KGHDR, CDR2 SFDVKD. V lost 10 bases and J 4 bases, leaving 12 bases between the germline ends.

This clone was picked up a small number of times. V and J are TRBV7-8 and TRBJ2-7, with a possible D match to TRBD2 (6 bases). V lost 5 bases and J 5 bases, leaving 10 bases between the germline ends. The CDR3 spans 12 residues. Per germline, CDR1 SGHVS and CDR2 FQNEAQ. In DNA form, the CDR3 reads TGTGCCAGCAGCCTAACGGGGGACGAGCAGTACTTC. Its translation: CASSLTGDEQYF.

The rearrangement uses TRBV6-1 and TRBJ1-6, with 9 bases fitting TRBD1. The CDR3 is 16 amino acids. The ends lost 6 bases at V and 9 bases at J; junction bases unmatched: 12. Germline V lookup: CDR1 MNHNS, CDR2 SASEGT. The CDR3 protein is CASREQGAGSSSPLHF. For the CDR3, the DNA is TGTGCCAGCAGAGAACAGGGGGCTGGAAGTAGTTCACCCCTCCACTTT.

This sequence joins TRBV30 and TRBJ2-1; maybe TRBD2 (5 bases). The germline V gene has CDR1 GTSNPN and CDR2 SVGIG (reference sequence). CDR3 length: 14 residues. V lost 4 bases to trimming and J lost 1 base, with 11 bases between them. The CDR3 bases are TGTGCCTGGAAAATTGGCGGGTCCTACAATGAGCAGTTCTTC. It codes for CAWKIGGSYNEQFF. Full variable domain (outside the CDR3, taken from reference TRBV30 and TRBJ2-1): SQTIHQWPATLVQPVGSPLSLECTVEGTSNPNLYWYRQAAGRGLQLLFYSVGIGQISSEVPQNLSASRPQDRQFILSSKKLLLSDSGFYLCAWKIGGSYNEQFFGPGTRLTVL.

This clone appeared a few times. The chain combines TRBV27 with TRBJ1-4; D gene ambiguous. CDR3 size: 17 residues. Germline CDR1 reads MNHEY; CDR2 reads SMNVEV (reference sequence). V dropped 1 base and J dropped 2 bases, with 14 bases sitting between them. The CDR3 spells CASSLYFLGRTNEKLFF. The CDR3 nucleotides read TGTGCCAGCAGTTTATACTTCTTGGGGAGGACTAATGAAAAACTGTTTTTT.

The chain joins TRBV27 to TRBJ1-2, with 9 bases aligning to TRBD1. Looked up from germline, CDR1 is MNHEY and CDR2 is SMNVEV (reference sequence). The junction had 11 bases not matched to a gene; V was cut back by 6 bases and J by 6 bases. The CDR3 sequence is 15 residues long. Here the CDR3 reads CASSHLDRGVDGYTF. CDR3 bases: TGTGCCAGCAGCCACCTGGACAGGGGAGTCGATGGCTACACCTTC.

The chain carries TRBV19 and TRBJ1-1; a possible D gene is TRBD1 (5 bases). The CDR3 loop spans 13 amino acids. Germline V gene data show CDR1 as LNHDA and CDR2 as SQIVND (reference sequence). Trimming shortened V by 3 bases and J by 8 bases, and 13 bases separated the two germline ends. The CDR3 DNA reads as TGTGCCAGTAGTATTGTCGCAAAGGGGGAAGCTTTCTTT. Its protein is CASSIVAKGEAFF.

V is TRBV28 and J is TRBJ1-6, with D uncertain. The CDR3 spans 16 residues. V lost 5 bases and J lost 2, with 13 bases in between. Per germline, CDR1 MDHEN and CDR2 SYDVKM. The chain's CDR3 is CASSLSEGPYNSPLHF. DNA for the CDR3: TGTGCCAGCAGTCTCTCCGAGGGCCCCTATAATTCACCCCTCCACTTT.

This clone was seen once. The CDR3 coding sequence is TGTGCCAGCAGCAAGACAGGGGGGAACACTGAAGCTTTCTTT. It encodes CASSKTGGNTEAFF. The chain links TRBV7-9 to TRBJ1-1, with 9 bases lining up with TRBD1. Losses at the gene ends were 5 bases for V and 1 base for J; bases not matched to a gene: 2. The CDR3 extends over 14 amino acids. Germline-derived CDR1 and CDR2 are SEHNR and FQNEAQ (reference sequence).

This chain connects TRBV20-1 to TRBJ2-1; D remains ambiguous. The CDR3 totals 9 residues. Germline loops: CDR1 DFQATT, CDR2 SNEGSKA (reference sequence). Trimming pared 6 bases from V and 7 bases from J, leaving 4 bases between. The CDR3 coding sequence is TGCAGTGCGGAGAATGAGCAGTTCTTC. This encodes CSAENEQFF.

DNA of the CDR3: TGTGCCAGCAGCCCGTCCCGGGACAGACCCTACGAGCAGTACTTC. It is translated as CASSPSRDRPYEQYF. The J gene is TRBJ2-7, the V gene TRBV5-5; 7 bases line up with TRBD1. The CDR3 spans 15 residues. Germline V gene sequence: CDR1 SGHKS, CDR2 YYEKEE (reference sequence). V lost 4 bases, J lost 2 bases, and 9 bases stayed unmatched.

The gene calls are TRBV30 and TRBJ1-2; 10 bases agree with TRBD1. The CDR3 covers 12 residues. J lost 5 bases, V lost 7 bases, and 4 bases had no gene match. The V gene's germline CDR1 is GTSNPN and CDR2 SVGIG (reference sequence). The CDR3 DNA reads TGTGCCTCAGACAGGGGGCAATATGGCTACACCTTC. This translates into CASDRGQYGYTF.

This chain joins TRBV25-1 and TRBJ1-4; TRBD1 might be the D (6 bases). This CDR3 comprises 14 residues. CDR1 and CDR2 (germline): MGHDK, SYGVNS. Trimming cost V 3 bases and J 7 bases, with 12 bases left between them. DNA for the CDR3: TGTGCCAGCAGTGATAGTAGGACAGCTGAAAAACTGTTTTTT. This encodes CASSDSRTAEKLFF.

There are a few counts of this clone. The chain recombines TRBV28 with TRBJ1-5; D not certain. CDR1 MDHEN and CDR2 SYDVKM come from the germline V gene. The CDR3 has 12 amino acids. The ends were cut back, 2 bases at V and 15 bases at J, with 14 bases in the middle. This CDR3 is CASSLMEGNVHF. Written as DNA, the CDR3 is TGTGCCAGCAGTTTAATGGAGGGAAATGTGCATTTT.

The J gene is TRBJ1-3, the V gene TRBV15; tentatively, D is TRBD1 (5 bases). There are 14 residues in the CDR3. V lost 6 bases and J lost 4, with 13 bases in between. Germline values: CDR1 LNHNV, CDR2 YYDKDF (reference sequence). The CDR3 DNA reads TGTGCCACCAGTCCTACAGGTTCAGGAAACACCATATATTTT. Its translation: CATSPTGSGNTIYF.

V is TRBV30 and J is TRBJ1-2, with 11 bases fitting TRBD1. The length of the CDR3 is 16 residues. Trimming removed 3 bases from V and 7 bases from J; junction bases left unmatched: 13. Germline CDR1 reads GTSNPN; CDR2 reads SVGIG (reference sequence). In nucleotides, the CDR3 is TGTGCCTGGAGCGCACCGAGGACAGGGGGCAATGCTGGCTACACCTTC. The encoded protein is CAWSAPRTGGNAGYTF.

This clone was recorded once. V is TRBV3-1 (or the pseudogene TRBV3-2) and J is TRBJ1-1; D might be TRBD1 (5 bases). The CDR3 sequence is 13 residues long. Germline V gives CDR1 LGHDT, CDR2 YNNKEL (reference sequence). With 6 bases removed from V and 0 bases from J, the gap between germline ends came to 8 bases. CDR3 loop: CASRQTVNTEAFF. CDR3 in DNA: TGTGCCAGCAGGCAGACAGTGAACACTGAAGCTTTCTTT.

This clone was seen only a few times. The chain links TRBV6-5 to TRBJ1-2, with a weak D call TRBD1 (5 bases). The germline V and J ends were trimmed by 5 bases and 6 bases, with 13 bases remaining between them. The CDR3 loop spans 13 amino acids. Germline CDR1 reads MNHEY; CDR2 reads SVGAGI. The CDR3 nucleotides read TGTGCCAGCAGTCAACGGGGGGATGATGGCTACACCTTC. This codes for CASSQRGDDGYTF.

The rearrangement uses TRBV5-8 and TRBJ1-4; D remains ambiguous. Between the trimmed V and J ends, which lost 2 bases and 5 bases, there was a span of 13 bases. The CDR3 is 15 residues long. Germline V gives CDR1 SGHTS, CDR2 YDEGEE. The CDR3 here is CASSFRGQPNEKLFF. DNA for the CDR3: TGTGCCAGCAGCTTTCGTGGGCAGCCAAATGAAAAACTGTTTTTT. The whole variable domain, filled in from reference TRBV5-8 and TRBJ1-4, reads EAGVTQSPTHLIKTRGQQATLRCSPISGHTSVYWYQQALGLGLQFLLWYDEGEERNRGNFPPRFSGRQFPNYSSELNVNALELEDSALYLCASSFRGQPNEKLFFGSGTQLSVL.

The genes are TRBV6-5 and TRBJ1-4; 7 bases are a match to TRBD1. Trimming took 6 bases from V and 5 from J; bases not matched to a gene: 6. Germline V gene data show CDR1 as MNHEY and CDR2 as SVGAGI. CDR3 length equals 14 residues. CDR3 in DNA: TGTGCCAGCAGGAACCCGGGACAGAATGAAAAACTGTTTTTT. Amino acid sequence: CASRNPGQNEKLFF.

The rearrangement joins TRBV28 to TRBJ2-1; a possible D gene is TRBD2 (6 bases). This CDR3 has 13 amino acids. The germline V and J ends were trimmed by 5 bases and 6 bases, with 11 bases remaining between them. Germline V gives CDR1 MDHEN, CDR2 SYDVKM. In nucleotides, the CDR3 is TGTGCCAGCAGTCGGGACTTAACCAATGAGCAGTTCTTC. It translates to CASSRDLTNEQFF.

J is TRBJ1-5 and V is TRBV9; D is uncertain. Germline-derived CDR1 and CDR2 are SGDLS and YYNGEE. V was clipped by 0 bases and J by 0 bases, with 13 bases between them. The CDR3 consists of 17 residues. CDR3 protein: CASSVGTGFDSNQPQHF. For the CDR3, the DNA is TGTGCCAGCAGCGTAGGAACGGGTTTCGATAGCAATCAGCCCCAGCATTTT. The full variable domain, with the rest looked up from reference TRBV9 and TRBJ1-5, is DSGVTQTPKHLITATGQRVTLRCSPRSGDLSVYWYQQSLDQGLQFLIQYYNGEERAKGNILERFSAQQFPDLHSELNLSSLELGDSALYFCASSVGTGFDSNQPQHFGDGTRLSIL.

The genes are TRBV30 and TRBJ2-1; D not certain. The CDR3 consists of 11 residues. CDR1 GTSNPN and CDR2 SVGIG come from the germline V gene (reference sequence). V gave up 4 bases and J gave up 7 bases, with 8 bases separating them. In DNA form, the CDR3 reads TGTGCCTGGAACCAGGCGAATGAGCAGTTCTTC. It encodes CAWNQANEQFF.

The gene calls are TRBV30 and TRBJ1-2, with D possibly matching TRBD1 (6 bases). Trimming cost V 5 bases and J 7 bases, with 14 bases left between them. Germline loops: CDR1 GTSNPN, CDR2 SVGIG (reference sequence). This CDR3 is built from 12 residues. In DNA form, the CDR3 reads TGTGCCTGGGGGTTGGACAGCCGTGGCTACACCTTC. It codes for CAWGLDSRGYTF.

In this sample, this clone turned up many times. The chain is built from TRBV7-2 and TRBJ1-5, with a tentative D call TRBD1 (5 bases). The CDR3 has 13 amino acids. V lost 5 bases, J lost 8 bases, and 13 bases lay in between. The germline V gene has CDR1 SGHTA and CDR2 FQGNSA. CDR3 region: CASSGRGGEPQHF. The CDR3 DNA reads as TGTGCCAGCAGCGGTCGCGGGGGGGAGCCCCAGCATTTT.

The chain is built from TRBV7-8 and TRBJ2-1, with 10 nucleotides matching TRBD1. CDR3 length equals 15 residues. In germline, CDR1 is SGHVS, CDR2 FQNEAQ. Trimming at V came to 5 bases and at J to 4 bases, leaving 5 bases not matched to a gene. In nucleotides, the CDR3 is TGTGCCAGCAGCCTCGACAGGGGGCAATACAATGAGCAGTTCTTC. It translates to CASSLDRGQYNEQFF.